This is a list of T cell receptor beta chains from one sample in a study of T cells after yellow fever vaccination. TCRdb used MiXCR to reprocess the 5' RACE reads, holding one entry per CDR3 protein. The table includes 500,000 to 650,000 distinct CDR3 sequences, 10% to 15% detected once. Here the sequenced sample was PBMCs, taken on the day of the yellow fever booster vaccination. Every receptor here comes from a man aged 30 to 45 who received the YFV17D yellow fever vaccine. CDR3s include the opening cysteine and the closing phenylalanine or tryptophan. A D gene is named only where the DNA matches it firmly. A row's size may be missing; if present it is once, few, many or a size class.

j_call v_call clone_size d_call cdr3_aa cdr3_nt
TRBJ2-7 TRBV28 . TRBD1 CASTTPGQGIAEQYF TGTGCCAGCACCACTCCGGGACAGGGAATAGCCGAGCAGTACTTC
TRBJ2-7 TRBV12-3/TRBV12-4 . . CASSPDQYEQYF TGTGCCAGCAGTCCTGACCAATACGAGCAGTACTTC
TRBJ2-7 TRBV7-2 . TRBD1 CASSPRQGYEQYF TGTGCCAGCAGCCCAAGACAGGGGTACGAGCAGTACTTC
TRBJ2-5 TRBV24-1 . . CATSDHRRGETQYF TGTGCCACCAGTGACCACCGAAGGGGAGAGACCCAGTACTTC
TRBJ2-7 TRBV7-2 . . CASRGQYF TGTGCCAGCAGGGGGCAGTACTTC
TRBJ2-1 TRBV4-2 . TRBD2 CASSQARTSGAEQFF TGTGCCAGCAGCCAAGCCCGGACTAGCGGGGCTGAGCAGTTCTTC
TRBJ2-3 TRBV15 . TRBD2 CATSRELAGTDTQYF TGTGCCACCAGCAGAGAACTAGCGGGAACAGATACGCAGTATTTT
TRBJ2-3 TRBV10-3 . TRBD1 CAISDRDRISADTQYF TGTGCCATCAGTGATCGGGACAGGATATCGGCAGATACGCAGTATTTT
TRBJ1-4 TRBV28 . TRBD1 CASGQRDSLKLFF TGTGCCAGCGGCCAGCGGGACAGCTTAAAACTGTTTTTT
TRBJ2-4 TRBV7-2 . TRBD2 CASSLEAGGRNIQYF TGTGCCAGCAGCCTGGAAGCGGGAGGCAGAAACATTCAGTACTTC
TRBJ2-5 TRBV2 few TRBD2 CASSDPLAGRGETQYF TGTGCCAGCAGTGACCCCCTAGCGGGACGGGGGGAGACCCAGTACTTC
TRBJ2-5 TRBV5-5 . . CASSTTGSQETQYF TGTGCCAGCAGCACCACAGGGAGCCAAGAGACCCAGTACTTC
TRBJ2-1 TRBV7-2 . . CASSIAEYNEQFF TGTGCCAGCAGCATAGCGGAATACAATGAGCAGTTCTTC
TRBJ2-4 TRBV29-1 many TRBD2 CSVDAGENIQYF TGCAGCGTCGACGCGGGAGAAAACATTCAGTACTTC
TRBJ2-1 TRBV12-3/TRBV12-4 many . CASSPRTINSYNEQFF TGTGCCAGCAGCCCGCGGACAATCAACTCCTACAATGAGCAGTTCTTC
TRBJ2-7 TRBV5-1 few TRBD2 CASSWQSGATYEQYF TGCGCCAGCAGCTGGCAAAGCGGGGCCACCTACGAGCAGTACTTC
TRBJ2-7 TRBV7-2 . . CASSLRSAPGGGEQYF TGTGCCAGCAGCTTAAGGTCGGCCCCAGGAGGGGGCGAGCAGTACTTC
TRBJ2-5 TRBV29-1 few . CSVRGRVETQYF TGCAGCGTCAGGGGCAGGGTCGAGACCCAGTACTTC
TRBJ1-1 TRBV18 . TRBD1 CASRLHGTANTEAFF TGTGCCAGCCGTCTACATGGGACAGCTAACACTGAAGCTTTCTTT
TRBJ2-4 TRBV5-1 . TRBD2 CASSSGLADSAKNIQYF TGCGCCAGCAGCTCCGGACTAGCGGATTCAGCCAAAAACATTCAGTACTTC
TRBJ2-7 TRBV29-1 few . CSVEAGTYEQYF TGCAGCGTTGAGGCGGGTACCTACGAGCAGTACTTC
TRBJ2-2 TRBV29-1 . TRBD1 CSAWDRGAGELFF TGCAGCGCCTGGGACAGGGGGGCCGGGGAGCTGTTTTTT
TRBJ2-2 TRBV7-7 . TRBD2 CASSLAPPSGLNTGELFF TGTGCTAGCAGCTTAGCCCCCCCTAGCGGGCTAAACACCGGGGAGCTGTTTTTT
TRBJ2-7 TRBV2 . TRBD2 CASKILGGSYEQYF TGTGCCAGCAAAATCCTCGGCGGGAGCTACGAGCAGTACTTC
TRBJ2-5 TRBV10-1 . TRBD2 CASSGGGEGDAAQYF TGCGCCAGCAGCGGGGGGGGGGAGGGGGACGCGGCCCAGTACTTC
TRBJ2-7 TRBV7-2 . TRBD1 CASSTPRGPEQYF TGTGCCAGCAGCACACCCAGGGGGCCCGAGCAGTACTTC
TRBJ2-3 TRBV20-1 . . CSARAGYTDTQYF TGCAGTGCTAGAGCCGGTTACACAGATACGCAGTATTTT
TRBJ2-7 TRBV27 . . CASSSPGLPPYEQYF TGTGCCAGCAGTTCCCCGGGACTCCCGCCCTACGAGCAGTACTTC
TRBJ1-2 TRBV29-1 few . CSVEHRGPNYGYTF TGCAGCGTTGAGCACCGGGGCCCTAACTATGGCTACACCTTC
TRBJ2-1 TRBV2 . TRBD2 CASGTSEGGEQFF TGTGCCAGCGGGACTAGCGAAGGGGGTGAGCAGTTCTTC
TRBJ2-1 TRBV9 few TRBD2 CASSVALAVRHEQFF TGTGCCAGCAGCGTAGCACTAGCGGTGCGACATGAGCAGTTCTTC
TRBJ2-5 TRBV5-1 few . CASLDRAGGTQYF TGCGCCAGCCTCGACAGGGCGGGAGGGACCCAGTACTTC
TRBJ2-7 TRBV11-2 few . CASSSGTYYEQYF TGTGCCAGCAGCTCCGGGACCTACTACGAGCAGTACTTC
TRBJ2-1 TRBV18 . . CASSPLGAGNHYNEQFF TGTGCCAGCTCACCACTTGGAGCTGGCAACCACTACAATGAGCAGTTCTTC
TRBJ1-2 TRBV6-5 many . CASSYLGQNYGYTF TGTGCCAGCAGTTACTTGGGGCAGAACTATGGCTACACCTTC
TRBJ2-7 TRBV7-9 few . CASSFQAVAREQYF TGTGCCAGCAGCTTCCAGGCCGTAGCTCGCGAGCAGTACTTC
TRBJ2-3 TRBV7-2 few . CASSFTGTQYF TGTGCCAGCAGCTTCACGGGTACGCAGTATTTT
TRBJ1-1 TRBV5-1 many . CASSFLSMNTEAFF TGCGCCAGCAGCTTCCTTAGTATGAACACTGAAGCTTTCTTT
TRBJ2-7 TRBV12-3/TRBV12-4 . . CASSFGDTAGLSSYEQYF TGTGCCAGCAGTTTCGGGGACACCGCCGGGCTCTCTTCCTACGAGCAGTACTTC
TRBJ1-5 TRBV7-2 few TRBD1 CASSRDRENQPQHF TGTGCCAGCAGCCGCGACAGGGAGAATCAGCCCCAGCATTTT
TRBJ1-6 TRBV20-1 few TRBD1 CSARRTGPDSPLHF TGCAGTGCTAGGAGGACAGGGCCCGATTCACCCCTCCACTTT
TRBJ1-6 TRBV6-1 many TRBD1 CASSPGQGNSPLHF TGTGCCAGCAGTCCCGGACAGGGTAATTCACCCCTCCACTTT
TRBJ2-1 TRBV5-1 medium-sized . CASSLAGTSGGYEQFF TGCGCCAGCAGCTTGGCCGGGACCTCCGGCGGCTATGAGCAGTTCTTC